A single sample is the source of the 2 T cell receptor beta chains below, sequenced in a study of PD-L1 blockade in urothelial cancer. Data came from immunoSEQ multiplex PCR; TCRdb stores just in-frame clones and leaves some out. In the table there are some 87,000 clones, roughly 84% of which are singletons. The time point here: pretreatment peripheral blood. Sequences were derived from PBMCs, sampled around atezolizumab (anti-PD-L1) treatment. The receptors were sampled from a man aged 55 to 70 with urothelial cancer.

In this sample, this clone turned up once. The V gene is TRBV6-4, the J gene TRBJ2-1, with D possibly being TRBD1 (5 bases). CDR3 length: 12 residues. Germline loops: CDR1 MRHNA, CDR2 SNTAGT. The V gene lost 4 bases and the J gene lost 6 bases, with 7 bases spanning the gap. The CDR3 DNA reads TGTGCCAGCAGTGGAAGGGGCAATGAGCAGTTCTTC. It specifies CASSGRGNEQFF.

This chain connects TRBV6-1 to TRBJ2-3; TRBD1 matches 9 bases. Germline CDR1 is MNHNS and CDR2 is SASEGT. V shed 6 bases, J shed 4 bases, and the junction held 5 bases outside the gene matches. The CDR3 contains 14 residues. CDR3 sequence: CASRRGQGPDTQYF. CDR3 nucleotide sequence: TGTGCCAGCAGGAGGGGACAGGGTCCAGATACGCAGTATTTT.